This T cell receptor (beta chain) emerged from a study of shared clonotypes between healthy human individuals (TCRdb year 2020). Study-wide context: The cohort comprised a couple of women and a few men aged 18 to 49 years. To estimate repertoire size and how much clonotypes are shared between individuals, the study performed deep sequencing of blood TCR repertoires from roughly five healthy adults. To increase sequencing depth and limit assay-specific biases, TCR repertoire library preparation and sequencing were carried out by different laboratories using diverse techniques. Each donor's leukapheresis produced roughly between roughly 0.9 and 8.9 billion PBMCs. Points the paper makes about the study in general: Sampling was restricted to blood, and TCR repertoires in tissue are likely to differ from TCR repertoires in blood. Pairwise subsampling indicated that sequencing depth was expected to affect the degree of clonotype sharing among donors. Because the study included only a small number of donors, the genetic and exposure-history diversity represented was limited.

CDR3 length: 17 amino acids, cysteine to phenylalanine. Kept here is only the CDR3 DNA, which spans 51 bases and is read in frame from base 1. The germline V gene (reference sequence) sets CDR1 to LNHDA and CDR2 to SQIVND. Between the V and J ends, shortened by 8 bases and 0 bases respectively, the junction contains 23 bases. The donors were healthy, HIV-negative adults with no recently reported acute infections or vaccinations. Every donor was a Caucasian adult living in Nashville, Tennessee, USA. For unsorted samples, around 85 million PBMCs were counted, and genomic DNA was extracted using the QIAamp DNA Blood Mini kit. Blood was obtained by leukapheresis, after which PBMCs were separated by Ficoll-Histopaque density gradient centrifugation and cryopreserved in liquid nitrogen vapor phase. Using the deep immunoSEQ assay, TCR CDR3 regions were amplified from genomic DNA by multiplex PCR. Extracted genomic DNA from each cell subset was spread evenly across all wells of several immunoSEQ 96-well plates, with each plate serving as a replicate. Each replicate PCR for unsorted PBMC received roughly 300 ng genomic DNA, equal to around 30,000 T cell genomes. Genomic DNA from unsorted PBMC was sequenced over ten immunoSEQ deep assay plates. The purified libraries were quantified using a Qubit 3.0 fluorometer, sized with a Bioanalyzer 2100, and then quantified again using the KAPA Library Quantification kit. Every immunoSEQ 96-well plate was sequenced on a separate single-read 150-cycle Illumina NextSeq 550 flow cell. Per the source publication's procedure: Because only junctional sequences without quality scores were contained in the immunoSEQ output, filtering matching that applied to full-length reads could not be performed. Sequences were annotated with PyIR, a Python wrapper for IgBLAST v1.9, using IMGT germline references to assign V/J genes and CDR3. Reads were removed for weak V/J assignments (E-value above 1e-6), missing CDR3, stop codons, out-of-frame junctions, or ambiguous translated residues. V3J clonotypes were defined as sequences sharing an identical inferred V gene, J gene, and CDR3 amino acid sequence. Percentage overlap between repertoires was calculated by dividing the number of shared unique clonotypes by the size of the smaller repertoire. RTK rarefaction, the Chao1 estimator, and Recon v2.1 estimates of unobserved clonotypes were used to assess repertoire richness. TCRdb's version of the immuneACCESS table is confined to in-frame rearrangements and falls short of the full clone set. An unresolved V gene accounts for under half of the shortfall where checked; the remainder is of unknown origin. V, J and clone size reflect that table, while D and trimming were determined from the DNA. Recorded for this sample are 450,000 to 500,000 clones; about 72% of them occurred a single time. The ten largest make up around 12% of the sample.

Comments on this clone: The clone's antigen remains unknown. No base-level quality is on record; no much larger clone is a single base apart.

This clonotype was sampled from a woman aged 40 to 50 in good health. Some clones in this sample may be carry-over from other donors' samples. Recombination connected TRBV19 to TRBJ2-7, with TRBD2 tentatively as D gene (6 bases match). Sequenced: PBMCs. CDR3 loop: CASGLTPGLIPSYEQYF. The DNA sequence is as follows: TGTGCCAGTGGACTTACTCCGGGACTCATACCCTCCTACGAGCAGTACTTC. Here the CDR3 is joined to the reference TRBV19 and TRBJ2-7 genes, and the full variable domain is: DGGITQSPKYLFRKEGQNVTLSCEQNLNHDAMYWYRQDPGQGLRLIYYSQIVNDFQKGDIAEGYSVSREKKESFPLTVTSAQKNPTAFYLCASGLTPGLIPSYEQYFGPGTRLTVT.